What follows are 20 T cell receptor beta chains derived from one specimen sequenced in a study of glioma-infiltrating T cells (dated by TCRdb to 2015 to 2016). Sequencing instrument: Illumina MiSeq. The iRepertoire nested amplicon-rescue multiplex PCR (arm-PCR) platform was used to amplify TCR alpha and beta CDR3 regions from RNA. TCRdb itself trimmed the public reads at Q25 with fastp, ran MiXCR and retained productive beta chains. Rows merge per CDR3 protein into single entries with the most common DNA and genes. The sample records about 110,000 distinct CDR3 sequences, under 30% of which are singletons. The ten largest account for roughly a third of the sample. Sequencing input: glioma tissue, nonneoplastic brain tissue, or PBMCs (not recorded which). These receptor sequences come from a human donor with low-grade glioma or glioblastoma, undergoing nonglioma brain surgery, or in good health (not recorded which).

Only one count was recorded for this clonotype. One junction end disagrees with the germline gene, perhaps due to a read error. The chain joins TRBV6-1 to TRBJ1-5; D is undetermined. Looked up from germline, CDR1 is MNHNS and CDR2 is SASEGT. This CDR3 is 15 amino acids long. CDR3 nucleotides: TGCGCCAGCAGTCCCGAGGGAAAGGCGTATCAGCCCCAGCATTTT. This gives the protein CASSPEGKAYQPQHF.

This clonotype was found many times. The CDR3 sequence: CSAGAHRETQYF. The CDR3 nucleotides read TGCAGTGCTGGGGCCCACCGAGAGACCCAGTACTTC. The chain employs TRBV20-1 and TRBJ2-5; D is possibly TRBD1 (5 bases). CDR3 size: 12 residues. Germline V gives CDR1 DFQATT, CDR2 SNEGSKA (reference sequence). The V end lost 5 bases, the J end lost 4 bases, and 11 bases lay between the germline ends.

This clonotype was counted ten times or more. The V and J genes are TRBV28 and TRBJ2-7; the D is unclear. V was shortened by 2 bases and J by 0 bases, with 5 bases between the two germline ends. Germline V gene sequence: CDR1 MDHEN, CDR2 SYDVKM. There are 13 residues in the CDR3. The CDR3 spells CASSLRSSYEQYF. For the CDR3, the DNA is TGTGCCAGCAGTTTAAGGAGCTCCTACGAGCAGTACTTC.

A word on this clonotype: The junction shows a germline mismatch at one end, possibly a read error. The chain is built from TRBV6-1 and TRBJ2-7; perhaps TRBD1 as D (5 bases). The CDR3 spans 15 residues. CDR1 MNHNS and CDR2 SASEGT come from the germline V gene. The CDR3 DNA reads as TGTGCCAGCAGTCCATGGCAAGGGGCGTCCTACGAGCGGTACTTC. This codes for CASSPWQGASYERYF.

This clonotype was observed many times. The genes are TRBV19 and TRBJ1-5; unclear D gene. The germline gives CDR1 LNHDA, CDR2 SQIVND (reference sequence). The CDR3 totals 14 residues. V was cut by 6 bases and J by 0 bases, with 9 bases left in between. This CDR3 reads CASRNTDSNQPQHF. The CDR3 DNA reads TGTGCCAGTAGGAACACTGATAGCAATCAGCCCCAGCATTTT.

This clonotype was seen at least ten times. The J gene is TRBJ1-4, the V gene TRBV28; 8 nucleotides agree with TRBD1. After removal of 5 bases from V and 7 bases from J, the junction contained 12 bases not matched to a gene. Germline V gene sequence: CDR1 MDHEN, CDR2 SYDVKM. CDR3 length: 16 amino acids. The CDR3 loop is CASSPLVQGAVEKLFF. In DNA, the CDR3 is TGTGCCAGCAGTCCCCTTGTTCAGGGGGCCGTTGAAAAACTGTTTTTT.

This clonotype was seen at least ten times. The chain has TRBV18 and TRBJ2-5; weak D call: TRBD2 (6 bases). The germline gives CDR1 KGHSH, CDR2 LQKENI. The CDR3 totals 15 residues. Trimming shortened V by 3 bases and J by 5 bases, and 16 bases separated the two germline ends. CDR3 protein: CASSPPGGERETQYF. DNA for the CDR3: TGTGCCAGCTCACCCCCTGGCGGGGAGAGGGAGACCCAGTACTTC.

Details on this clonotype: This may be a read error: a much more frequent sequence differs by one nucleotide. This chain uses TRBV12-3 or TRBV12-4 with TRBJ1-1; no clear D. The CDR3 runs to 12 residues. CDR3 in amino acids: CASIFGYTEDFF. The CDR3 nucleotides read TGTGCCAGCATTTTCGGGTACACTGAAGATTTCTTT.

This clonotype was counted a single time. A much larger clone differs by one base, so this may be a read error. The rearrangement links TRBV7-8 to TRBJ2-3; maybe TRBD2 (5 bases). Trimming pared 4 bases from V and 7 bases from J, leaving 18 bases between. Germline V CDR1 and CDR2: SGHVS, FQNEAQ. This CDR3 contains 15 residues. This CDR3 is CASSSRGPARNTQYF. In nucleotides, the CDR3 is TGTGCCAGCAGCTCTAGAGGGCCGGCCAGGAATACGCAGTATTTT.

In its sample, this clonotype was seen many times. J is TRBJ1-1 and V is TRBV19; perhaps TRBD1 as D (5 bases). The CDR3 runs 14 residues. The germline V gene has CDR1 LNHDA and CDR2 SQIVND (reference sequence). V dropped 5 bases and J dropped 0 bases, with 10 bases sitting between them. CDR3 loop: CASSLRTMNTEAFF. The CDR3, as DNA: TGTGCCAGTAGTCTCAGGACAATGAACACTGAAGCTTTCTTT.

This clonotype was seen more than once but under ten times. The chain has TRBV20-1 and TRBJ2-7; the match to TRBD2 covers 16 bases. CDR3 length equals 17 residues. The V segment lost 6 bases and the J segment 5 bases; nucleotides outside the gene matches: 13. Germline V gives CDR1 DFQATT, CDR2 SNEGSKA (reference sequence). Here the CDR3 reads CSAFWGTSGRAGDEQYF. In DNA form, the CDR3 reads TGCAGTGCCTTTTGGGGGACTAGCGGGAGGGCCGGCGACGAGCAGTACTTC.

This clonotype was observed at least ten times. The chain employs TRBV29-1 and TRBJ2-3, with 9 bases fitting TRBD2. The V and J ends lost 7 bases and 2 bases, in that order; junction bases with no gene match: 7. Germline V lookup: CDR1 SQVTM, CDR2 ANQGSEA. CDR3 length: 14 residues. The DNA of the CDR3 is TGCAGCGCCCTGACTAGCGGCCTCACAGATACGCAGTATTTT. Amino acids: CSALTSGLTDTQYF.

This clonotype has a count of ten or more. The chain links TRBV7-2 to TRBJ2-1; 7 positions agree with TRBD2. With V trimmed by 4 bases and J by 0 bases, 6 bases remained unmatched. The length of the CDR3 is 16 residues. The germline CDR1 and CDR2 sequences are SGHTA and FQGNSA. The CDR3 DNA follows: TGTGCCAGCAGCTCGCTAGCGGCTTCCTCCTACAATGAGCAGTTCTTC. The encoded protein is CASSSLAASSYNEQFF.

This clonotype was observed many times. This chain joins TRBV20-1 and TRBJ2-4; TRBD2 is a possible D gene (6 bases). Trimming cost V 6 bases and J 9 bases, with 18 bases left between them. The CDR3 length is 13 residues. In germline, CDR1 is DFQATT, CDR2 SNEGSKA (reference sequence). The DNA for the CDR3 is TGCAGTGCCCCGCGGGACGGAGGGGTCATTCAGTACTTC. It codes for CSAPRDGGVIQYF.

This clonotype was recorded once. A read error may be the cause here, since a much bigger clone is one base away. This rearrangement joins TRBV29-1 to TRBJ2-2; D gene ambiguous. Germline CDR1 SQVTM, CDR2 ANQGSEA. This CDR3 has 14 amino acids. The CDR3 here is CSVSDVSSTVELFF. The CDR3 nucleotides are TGCAGCGTTTCCGACGTTAGTAGCACCGTGGAGCTGTTTTTT.

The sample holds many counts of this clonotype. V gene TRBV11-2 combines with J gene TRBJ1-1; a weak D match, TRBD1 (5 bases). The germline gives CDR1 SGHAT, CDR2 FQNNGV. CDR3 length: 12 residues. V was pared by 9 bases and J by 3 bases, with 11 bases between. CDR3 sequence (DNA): TGTGCCAGAAGGGGCAGAGACACTGAAGCTTTCTTT. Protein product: CARRGRDTEAFF.

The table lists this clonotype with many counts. Here the CDR3 DNA reads TGTGCCAGCTCCCGACAGGGCGGCACTGAAGCTTTCTTT. The encoded protein is CASSRQGGTEAFF. J is TRBJ1-1 and V is TRBV7-9, with TRBD1 identical over 7 bases. V trimming: 8 bases; J trimming: 4 bases; junction bases outside the gene matches: 7. Germline lookup yields CDR1 SEHNR and CDR2 FQNEAQ (reference sequence). CDR3 length: 13 amino acids.

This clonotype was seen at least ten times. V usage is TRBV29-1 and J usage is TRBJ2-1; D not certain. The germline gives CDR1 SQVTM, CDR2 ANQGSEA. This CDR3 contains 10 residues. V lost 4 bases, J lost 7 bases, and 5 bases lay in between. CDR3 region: CSVGDNEQFF. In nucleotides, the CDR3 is TGCAGCGTTGGGGATAATGAGCAGTTCTTC.

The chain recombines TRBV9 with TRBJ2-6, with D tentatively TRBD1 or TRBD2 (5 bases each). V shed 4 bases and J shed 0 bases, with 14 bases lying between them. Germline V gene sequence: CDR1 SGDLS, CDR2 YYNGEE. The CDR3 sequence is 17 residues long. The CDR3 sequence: CASSPGTSSSGANVLTF. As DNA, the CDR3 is TGTGCCAGCAGCCCCGGGACCTCTAGCTCTGGGGCCAACGTCCTGACTTTC.

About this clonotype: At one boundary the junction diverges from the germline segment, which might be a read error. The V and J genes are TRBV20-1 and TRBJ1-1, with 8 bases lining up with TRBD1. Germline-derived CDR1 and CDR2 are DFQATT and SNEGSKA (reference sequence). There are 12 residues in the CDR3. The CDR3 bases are TGCAGTGCCGCAGGGGGCTGTACTGAAGCTTTCTTC. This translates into CSAAGGCTEAFF.